This is a list of T cell receptor beta chains from one sample in a study of technical replicates of blood from a handful of donors. Sequenced by immunoSEQ multiplex PCR; TCRdb stores in-frame clones only, minus some. The data show 75,000 to 95,000 clones, with around 96% seen just once and about 0.39% held by the top ten. What was sequenced was T cells isolated from PBMCs. The receptors stem from a human donor in good health. Both conserved end residues are part of each CDR3. A D gene is named only where the DNA matches it firmly.

TGTGCCAGCAGCATTTCATTGAACACTGAAGCTTTCTTT	CASSISLNTEAFF	TRBV2	TRBJ1-1	13	NA
TGTGCCAGCAGTTACTACGGGAGCGGCTACAATGAGCAGTTCTTC	CASSYYGSGYNEQFF	TRBV6-5	TRBJ2-1	15	NA
TGTGCCAAAGAAGGCGAGCGGGGAGCCACAGATACGCAGTATTTT	CAKEGERGATDTQYF	TRBV14	TRBJ2-3	15	TRBD2
TGTGCCAGTAGTATAACGCAGGGGGCTGGCTACACCTTC	CASSITQGAGYTF	TRBV19	TRBJ1-2	13	TRBD1
TGTGCCAGCAGCGTAAGTTGGGACAGGGAAGAGACCCAGTACTTC	CASSVSWDREETQYF	TRBV9	TRBJ2-5	15	TRBD1
TGTGCCAGCTCACCGGGAGCCACTAATGAAAAACTGTTTTTT	CASSPGATNEKLFF	TRBV18	TRBJ1-4	14	NA
TGTGCCAGCAGAAGGATAGGGGACAATGAGCAGTTCTTC	CASRRIGDNEQFF	TRBV2	TRBJ2-1	13	NA
TGTGCCAGCAGCCCGACAGACAATGAGCAGTTCTTC	CASSPTDNEQFF	TRBV5-6	TRBJ2-1	12	NA
TGTGCCAGCAGCCAAGTTTTTAGGGGAAAGAACACTGAAGCTTTCTTT	CASSQVFRGKNTEAFF	TRBV4-2	TRBJ1-1	16	NA
TGTGCCAGTAGTAAAGAATTTCGGGAGACCCAGTACTTC	CASSKEFRETQYF	TRBV19	TRBJ2-5	13	NA
TGTGCCAGCAGTTTTGACAGGGGAGAGGAGACCCAGTACTTC	CASSFDRGEETQYF	TRBV7-2	TRBJ2-5	14	TRBD1
TGTGCCACCAGCAGAGATCTTACGGATCAGCCCCAGCATTTT	CATSRDLTDQPQHF	TRBV15	TRBJ1-5	14	NA
TGTGCCAGCAGCGTAGGACAGGGGACTACGCAGCAGTACTTC	CASSVGQGTTQQYF	TRBV5-6	TRBJ2-7	14	TRBD1
TGTGCCAGCAGAGTTAGCGGGTATAGCTCCTACAATGAGCAGTTCTTC	CASRVSGYSSYNEQFF	TRBV2	TRBJ2-1	16	TRBD2
TGTGCCAGCAGTGAACTTGCCGCCAGGAACACTGAAGCTTTCTTT	CASSELAARNTEAFF	TRBV25-1	TRBJ1-1	15	NA
TGTGCCAGTAGTATTATCGGGACAGGGGTCAATGAGCAGTTCTTC	CASSIIGTGVNEQFF	TRBV19	TRBJ2-1	15	TRBD1
TGTGCCAGCGGTTTAGCGGGCTCCTACGAGCAGTACTTC	CASGLAGSYEQYF	TRBV27	TRBJ2-7	13	TRBD2